A selection of T cell receptor beta chains follows, all from one sample in a study of blood T cells in healthy people across ages. Using its own MiXCR run on the 5' RACE reads, TCRdb lists one record per CDR3 protein. The sample includes 1.5 million to 2 million distinct CDR3 sequences, just under 50% seen only once; the top ten take over 2%. Material for sequencing was blood. Source of these receptors: a woman in her thirties or forties in good health. CDR3s include the opening cysteine and the closing phenylalanine or tryptophan. A D gene is named only where the DNA matches it firmly. Not all rows give a size; the values are once, few, many and, for expanded clones, a class.

TRBJ2-1 TRBD1 - TRBV10-2 CASSGRGTGYEQFF TGCGCCAGCAGTGGACGGGGGACAGGGTATGAGCAGTTCTTC
TRBJ2-1 - - TRBV9 CASSPRAGTPVGSYNEQFF TGTGCCAGCAGCCCTCGGGCCGGGACCCCTGTGGGCTCCTACAATGAGCAGTTCTTC
TRBJ2-4 TRBD1 - TRBV28 CASSLIGQGENIQYF TGTGCCAGCAGTTTAATAGGACAGGGGGAAAACATTCAGTACTTC
TRBJ2-1 - - TRBV4-3 CASSQDRSDEQFF TGCGCCAGCAGCCAAGATAGGTCGGATGAGCAGTTCTTC
TRBJ1-2 - few TRBV6-1 CASSEASYGYTF TGTGCCAGCAGTGAAGCCAGCTATGGCTACACCTTC
TRBJ2-7 - - TRBV7-6 CASSPGLGAYEQYF TGTGCCAGCTCCCCAGGGCTAGGCGCCTACGAGCAGTACTTC
TRBJ2-3 - few TRBV6-5 CASSWGGTQYF TGTGCCAGCAGTTGGGGGGGCACGCAGTATTTT
TRBJ2-3 TRBD2 - TRBV7-2 CASSHITSGGTDTQYF TGTGCCAGCAGTCATATTACTAGCGGGGGCACAGATACGCAGTATTTT
TRBJ1-6 TRBD1 - TRBV18 CASSQQGLTSPLHF TGTGCCAGCTCACAACAGGGGCTAACTTCACCCCTCCACTTT
TRBJ2-7 TRBD2 - TRBV5-4 CASSKASGGAPHEQYF TGTGCCAGCAGCAAGGCGTCCGGGGGGGCGCCCCACGAGCAGTACTTC
TRBJ1-2 TRBD1 - TRBV29-1 CSVANTRDRVTGYTF TGCAGCGTTGCTAATACCCGGGACAGGGTCACCGGCTACACCTTC
TRBJ2-1 TRBD2 - TRBV6-1 CASSKEASGGSYNEQFF TGTGCCAGCAGTAAAGAAGCTAGCGGGGGCTCCTACAATGAGCAGTTCTTC
TRBJ1-2 - - TRBV20-1 CTSRGYTF TGCACCTCACGGGGCTACACCTTC
TRBJ1-2 TRBD1 many TRBV7-2 CASSSRDRGRLGYTF TGTGCCAGCAGCTCCCGGGACAGGGGGCGGCTTGGCTACACCTTC
TRBJ2-1 - - TRBV10-3 CATGVGTMDNEQFF TGTGCGACCGGGGTTGGGACAATGGACAATGAGCAGTTCTTC
TRBJ1-1 - - TRBV3-1 CASSQEPSEAFF TGTGCCAGCAGCCAAGAACCCTCCGAAGCTTTCTTT
TRBJ2-5 - few TRBV20-1 CSARGASRGGQETQYF TGCAGTGCTAGAGGGGCGTCTAGAGGGGGCCAAGAGACCCAGTACTTC
TRBJ2-5 TRBD2 few TRBV4-1 CASSQESKRGGLETQYF TGCGCCAGCAGCCAAGAGTCCAAGCGGGGGGGCCTGGAGACCCAGTACTTC
TRBJ2-6 - - TRBV12-3/TRBV12-4 CASSSHPGANVLTF TGTGCCAGCAGCTCTCATCCTGGGGCCAACGTCCTGACTTTC
TRBJ1-2 - - TRBV20-1 CSAEPNSNYGYTF TGCAGTGCAGAGCCGAACTCTAACTATGGCTACACCTTC
TRBJ2-7 - once TRBV21-1 CAPRRGTGIDEQYF TGTGCACCTCGACGGGGGACAGGGATCGACGAGCAGTACTTC
TRBJ2-7 TRBD1 few TRBV10-3 CAIRPTGTGSSYEQYF TGTGCCATCAGACCAACCGGGACAGGAAGCTCCTACGAGCAGTACTTC
TRBJ2-3 - few TRBV9 CASSVGSPTDTQYF TGTGCCAGCAGCGTGGGGTCCCCTACAGATACGCAGTATTTT
TRBJ2-5 - - TRBV6-1 CASSEGTHGTQYF TGTGCCAGCAGTGAAGGGACCCACGGGACCCAGTACTTC
TRBJ1-2 TRBD1 - TRBV9 CASSVASRGNYGYTF TGTGCCAGCAGCGTAGCCTCCAGGGGGAACTATGGCTACACCTTC
TRBJ1-1 - - TRBV12-3/TRBV12-4 CASTDGPYTEAFF TGTGCCAGCACAGATGGACCGTACACTGAAGCTTTCTTT
TRBJ2-4 - - TRBV12-3/TRBV12-4 CASSLSRAGAKNIQYF TGTGCCAGCAGTTTATCAAGGGCGGGGGCAAAAAACATTCAGTACTTC
TRBJ2-5 TRBD2 - TRBV9 CASSVGGGTSVMIQETQYF TGTGCCAGCAGCGTAGGAGGAGGGACTAGCGTAATGATCCAAGAGACCCAGTACTTC
TRBJ2-3 TRBD2 - TRBV10-3 CAISATSGSFGVTDTQYF TGTGCCATCAGCGCGACTAGCGGGAGTTTCGGTGTCACAGATACGCAGTATTTT
TRBJ2-7 - - TRBV28 CASSVSGTETYEQYF TGTGCCAGCAGTGTTTCCGGGACCGAGACCTACGAGCAGTACTTC
TRBJ2-6 - - TRBV7-8 CASSSNLQGVGANVLTF TGTGCCAGCAGCTCTAACTTACAGGGAGTTGGGGCCAACGTCCTGACTTTC
TRBJ1-5 - few TRBV27 CASSLSALANQPQHF TGTGCCAGCAGTTTATCCGCCCTCGCAAATCAGCCCCAGCATTTT
TRBJ2-1 TRBD2 - TRBV15 CATSRDVAGGPQHEQFF TGTGCCACCAGCAGAGATGTTGCGGGGGGGCCTCAACATGAGCAGTTCTTC
TRBJ2-3 - once TRBV5-1 CASQSHSDTQYF TGCGCCAGCCAGAGTCACTCAGATACGCAGTATTTT
TRBJ2-1 TRBD2 - TRBV5-1 CASSLVVAGVDEQFF TGCGCCAGCAGCTTGGTAGTAGCGGGTGTCGATGAGCAGTTCTTC
TRBJ2-3 - - TRBV6-5 CASSYWAITSSTDTQYF TGTGCCAGCAGTTACTGGGCCATTACCTCTAGCACAGATACGCAGTATTTT
TRBJ1-1 - - TRBV10-2 CASSGGTWGEAFF TGCGCCAGCAGTGGAGGGACTTGGGGTGAAGCTTTCTTT
TRBJ2-1 - - TRBV20-1 CSARWDEQFF TGCAGTGCTCGATGGGATGAGCAGTTCTTC
TRBJ2-1 - few TRBV5-5 CASSLVGTNSYNEQFF TGTGCCAGCAGCTTGGTCGGGACAAACTCCTACAATGAGCAGTTCTTC
TRBJ2-1 TRBD1 few TRBV6-2/TRBV6-3 CASTQRDRAQSGYNEQFF TGTGCCAGCACCCAGCGGGACAGGGCCCAATCGGGCTACAATGAGCAGTTCTTC
TRBJ2-1 - - TRBV7-8 CASSLDQRITGSIYNEQFF TGTGCCAGCAGCTTAGACCAGAGGATTACAGGGTCGATCTACAATGAGCAGTTCTTC
TRBJ1-6 - - TRBV12-3/TRBV12-4 CASSSGGGAYNSPLHF TGTGCCAGCAGTTCTGGGGGGGGCGCATATAATTCACCCCTCCACTTT
TRBJ2-4 - many TRBV12-3/TRBV12-4 CASSLLAKNIQYF TGTGCCAGCAGTTTACTAGCCAAAAACATTCAGTACTTC
TRBJ2-4 - few TRBV10-3 CAINSLAKNIQYF TGTGCCATCAACTCACTAGCCAAAAACATTCAGTACTTC
TRBJ2-7 - - TRBV20-1 CSAKNGPYEQYF TGCAGTGCTAAAAATGGACCCTACGAGCAGTACTTC
TRBJ1-6 TRBD1 once TRBV3-1 CASSHGDRTQSPLHF TGTGCCAGCAGCCACGGGGACAGAACCCAATCACCCCTCCACTTT